The rows below give T cell receptor beta chains drawn from one sample of a study of early T cells in non-severe SARS-CoV-2 infection. MiXCR was run by TCRdb on the 5' RACE reads, yielding one entry per CDR3 protein. The data contain some 30,000 distinct CDR3 sequences, roughly 4.2% of them singletons. What was sequenced was whole blood. The receptors derive from an adult who was a healthcare worker with PCR-confirmed SARS-CoV-2 infection or an uninfected control (not recorded which). Both conserved end residues are part of each CDR3. The D gene is left open where the match is weak. Clone size is stated in some rows and not others, as once, few, many or a class when expanded.

TRBD1	TRBV4-3	TRBJ2-7	many	TGCGCCAGCAGCCAAGATGGGGGACAGGGGATCGAGCAGTACTTC	CASSQDGGQGIEQYF
TRBD2	TRBV6-4	TRBJ2-1	many	TGTGCCAGCAGTGAGCGGGGGGGCTCCTACAATGAGCAGTTCTTC	CASSERGGSYNEQFF
TRBD1	TRBV27	TRBJ1-1	many	TGTGCCAGCAACTACAGGGACAGGGGGACTGAAGCTTTCTTT	CASNYRDRGTEAFF
.	TRBV2	TRBJ2-5	many	TGTGCCAGCAAGACCTCACGGAGCCAAGAGACCCAGTACTTC	CASKTSRSQETQYF
.	TRBV6-6	TRBJ1-6	many	TGTGCCAGCAGTTACGGGGGGGGCTGGGATTCACCCCTCCACTTT	CASSYGGGWDSPLHF
.	TRBV3-1	TRBJ2-2	many	TGTGCCACCCAGGGGCCCTACACCGGGGAGCTGTTTTTT	CATQGPYTGELFF
.	TRBV10-3	TRBJ2-3	many	TGTGCCATCAGTGAGTCCCAGGGAACAGATACGCAGTATTTT	CAISESQGTDTQYF
.	TRBV7-3	TRBJ1-1	few	TGTGCCAGCAGCGAGGATGGGGACACTGAAGCTTTCTTT	CASSEDGDTEAFF
TRBD1	TRBV27	TRBJ1-6	many	TGTGCCAGCGGACAGGCGTTCGATTCACCCCTCCACTTT	CASGQAFDSPLHF
.	TRBV7-6	TRBJ2-3	many	TGTGCCAGCAGCGCCTCGACAGATACGCAGTATTTT	CASSASTDTQYF
.	TRBV6-5	TRBJ2-1	many	TGTGCCAGCAGTTATCTGGTCGGCAATGAGCAGTTCTTC	CASSYLVGNEQFF
.	TRBV14	TRBJ2-3	many	TGTGCCAGCAGCCATGGGAGATATACAGATACGCAGTATTTT	CASSHGRYTDTQYF
.	TRBV7-3	TRBJ2-2	many	TGTGCCAGCAGCTCCCTCCGCAGCGGTGGCGGGGAGCTGTTTTTT	CASSSLRSGGGELFF
TRBD2	TRBV6-2/TRBV6-3	TRBJ2-1	.	TGTGCCAGCAGTAGACTGAGGACTAGCGGGGGTGAAAACGCCTTC	CASSRLRTSGGENAF
.	TRBV2	TRBJ2-4	many	TGTGCCAGCCTCGTGGACTTAGCCAAAAACATTCAGTACTTC	CASLVDLAKNIQYF
.	TRBV20-1	TRBJ2-1	many	TGCAGTGCTAGAAGGTCCGGCCCCTACAATGAGCAGTTCTTC	CSARRSGPYNEQFF
.	TRBV15	TRBJ1-5	many	TGTGCCACCAGCAGAGTAATGGGGCAGCCCCAGCATTTT	CATSRVMGQPQHF
.	TRBV20-1	TRBJ1-5	many	TGCAGTGCTTCAGGCCATACGGGCAATCAGCCCCAGCATTTT	CSASGHTGNQPQHF
.	TRBV28	TRBJ2-5	medium-sized	TGTGCCAGCAGTTTATCTGACAGGAAAGAGACCCAGTACTTC	CASSLSDRKETQYF
.	TRBV6-2/TRBV6-3	TRBJ2-3	many	TGTGCCAGCAGTCGATATTACGAGGTAGCTAATACTGGGGATACGCAGTATTTT	CASSRYYEVANTGDTQYF
.	TRBV7-9	TRBJ2-3	.	TGTGCCAGCAGGTTGCAGGGGGGCGCAGATACGCAGTATTTT	CASRLQGGADTQYF
.	TRBV10-1	TRBJ2-1	many	TGCGCCAGCGGCGCCTCGGGCAATGAGCAGTTCTTC	CASGASGNEQFF
.	TRBV7-2	TRBJ1-1	many	TGTGCCAGCAGCTTCTCGGAAGGTTCTTGGGATCTCTTGAACACTGAAGCTTTCTTT	CASSFSEGSWDLLNTEAFF
TRBD1	TRBV5-1	TRBJ1-2	many	TGCGCCAGCAGCTTGGGACAGGGTGATGGCTACACCTTC	CASSLGQGDGYTF
.	TRBV2	TRBJ1-4	many	TGTGCCAGCACGACCCGGGACGGAGATGAAAAACTGTTTTTT	CASTTRDGDEKLFF
TRBD1	TRBV7-3	TRBJ2-2	few	TGTGCCAGCAGGGGACAGGGGACCGGGGAGCTGTTTTTT	CASRGQGTGELFF
TRBD2	TRBV6-2/TRBV6-3	TRBJ2-3	many	TGTGCCAGCAGTTACCCAGCGAGTTGGACTAGCGGGGGCACAGATACGCAGTATTTT	CASSYPASWTSGGTDTQYF
.	TRBV19	TRBJ1-2	many	TGTGCCAGTAGTGGTTATGGCTACACCTTC	CASSGYGYTF
TRBD2	TRBV20-1	TRBJ2-3	many	TGCAGTGCTGGTAGGACTAGCGGGAGTGCAGATACGCAGTATTTT	CSAGRTSGSADTQYF
TRBD2	TRBV7-8	TRBJ2-1	many	TGTGCCAGCAGCTTAGTAAGGCTAGCGGCCCTAGCGGGCTCCTACAATGAGCAGTTCTTC	CASSLVRLAALAGSYNEQFF
.	TRBV6-5	TRBJ1-1	few	TGTGCCAGCAGTTACCGCTCGGTGGCGGGGAGAGCTGAAGCTTTCTTT	CASSYRSVAGRAEAFF
.	TRBV29-1	TRBJ2-1	many	TGCAGCGTTGAAGGGGGGTACCCCCTAGGTGAGCAGTTCTTC	CSVEGGYPLGEQFF
.	TRBV28	TRBJ2-2	few	TGTGCCAGCAGCTTTGGGACACCCACCGGGGAGCTGTTTTTT	CASSFGTPTGELFF
.	TRBV5-4	TRBJ2-6	many	TGTGCCAGCAGCTTGATGGGGCCCGGGGCCAACGTCCTGACTTTC	CASSLMGPGANVLTF
.	TRBV6-5	TRBJ2-1	.	TGTGCCAGCAGCACATACAATGAGCAGTTCTTC	CASSTYNEQFF
.	TRBV6-1	TRBJ1-6	many	TGTGCCAGCAGTGAAGAGTGGATCCACTTT	CASSEEWIHF
.	TRBV27	TRBJ2-7	few	TGTGCCAGCAGTTTATATCTCACTTCCTACGAGCAGTACTTC	CASSLYLTSYEQYF
TRBD2	TRBV20-1	TRBJ2-1	many	TGCAGTGCTAGGCCCCGTTGGGCTAGCGGGAGTCCTAGGGATGAGCAGTTCTTC	CSARPRWASGSPRDEQFF
.	TRBV24-1	TRBJ2-1	many	TGTGCCACCAGTGATCGGCCCTACAATGAGCAGTTCTTC	CATSDRPYNEQFF
TRBD1	TRBV9	TRBJ2-7	many	TGTGCCAGCAGCCAAGGACAGGGGGCTAGGTACGAGCAGTACTTC	CASSQGQGARYEQYF
TRBD2	TRBV29-1	TRBJ2-1	many	TGCAGCGTTGAACCTCCGGGACTAGCGGGGAGGGAGCAGTTCTTC	CSVEPPGLAGREQFF
TRBD2	TRBV29-1	TRBJ2-2	many	TGCAGCGTTGGCCCCGCTAGCGGGAGATATACCGGGGAGCTGTTTTTT	CSVGPASGRYTGELFF
TRBD1	TRBV7-6	TRBJ2-7	many	TGTGCCAGCAGCTTGGGAGATGGGACAGATCTCTACGAGCAGTACTTC	CASSLGDGTDLYEQYF
.	TRBV18	TRBJ2-7	.	TGTGCCAGCTCACCTCGGGACGGTGGTTTAGGTGCAGGGTCCTACGAGCAGTACTTC	CASSPRDGGLGAGSYEQYF
.	TRBV30	TRBJ1-6	medium-sized	TGTGCCTGGACCTCCAACCCCCATTCACCCCTCCACTTT	CAWTSNPHSPLHF
.	TRBV2	TRBJ1-1	few	TGTGCCAGCACATCGGGGCAGATTAAGAACACTGAAGCTTTCTTT	CASTSGQIKNTEAFF
TRBD1	TRBV24-1	TRBJ1-2	many	TGTGCCACCAGTGACAGGACAGGTTTAGGCTACACCTTC	CATSDRTGLGYTF
.	TRBV12-3/TRBV12-4	TRBJ2-2	many	TGTGCCAGCTTCGACAGCCCCCCCGGGGAGCTGTTTTTT	CASFDSPPGELFF
.	TRBV20-1	TRBJ2-2	many	TGCAGTGCTAGAGATCTTAGTAGCGGAGAAAGAAACACCGGGGAGCTGTTTTTT	CSARDLSSGERNTGELFF
.	TRBV10-3	TRBJ2-7	many	TGTGCCATCAGAACGGAGGCGATGAACGAGCAGTACTTC	CAIRTEAMNEQYF
.	TRBV20-1	TRBJ2-7	many	TGCAGTGCTAGAGTAAGAGCGACTTCCTACGAGCAGTACTTC	CSARVRATSYEQYF
.	TRBV6-5	TRBJ2-4	many	TGTGCCAGCAGTTACGAGTGGGGGAAAAACATTCAGTACTTC	CASSYEWGKNIQYF
TRBD1	TRBV6-5	TRBJ2-7	.	TGTGCCAGCAGTTACTCTCTAACAGGGGAAGGCACTTGGGAGCAGTACTTC	CASSYSLTGEGTWEQYF